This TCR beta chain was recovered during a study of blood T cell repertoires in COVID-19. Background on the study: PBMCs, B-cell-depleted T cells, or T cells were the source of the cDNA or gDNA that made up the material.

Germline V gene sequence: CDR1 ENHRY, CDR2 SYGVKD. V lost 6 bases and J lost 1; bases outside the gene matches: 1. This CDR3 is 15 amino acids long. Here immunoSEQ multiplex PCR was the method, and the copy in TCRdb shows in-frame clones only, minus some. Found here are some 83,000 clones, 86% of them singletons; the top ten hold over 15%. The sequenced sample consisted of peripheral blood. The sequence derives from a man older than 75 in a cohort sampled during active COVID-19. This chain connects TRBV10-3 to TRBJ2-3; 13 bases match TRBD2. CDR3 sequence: CAIRGTSGGTDTQYF. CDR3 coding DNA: TGTGCCATCAGGGGGACTAGCGGGGGCACAGATACGCAGTATTTT.